This entry concerns a single T cell receptor delta chain. TCRdb's protein, taken from a much larger clone, differs from this DNA's translation at residue 7, likely owing to a read error; the protein displayed comes from the DNA. CDR3 length: 13 residues. Germline CDR1 is TVYSNPD and CDR2 is GDNSRS (reference sequence). V was cut by 3 bases and J by 6 bases, with 17 bases left in between. TCRdb reanalyzed the multiplex PCR reads using CATT. The table records 50,000 to 60,000 delta-chain clones, around 2% of them present only once. Vgamma9/Vdelta2+ and Vdelta2-negative gammadelta T cells were flow-sorted from PBMC for bulk sequencing. The sample comes from a study of γδ T cells in repeated Plasmodium falciparum infection. Study details: Timepoints: baseline, immediately before selected infections, and 21 days after every infection.

This TCR came from a pool of human donors (malaria-infected and uninfected, not separated). The chain couples TRDV3 to TRDJ1, with no clear D. Because TCRdb records no J gene, it was assigned here through a match of the DNA to germline. Input material: gamma-delta T cells from blood. The CDR3 region has the DNA TGTGCCTTAAGTCTCTGGAGGCCTCATAAACTCATCTTT. It translates to CALSLWRPHKLIF.